The rows below give T cell receptor beta chains drawn from one sample of a study of T cells after yellow fever vaccination. MiXCR was run by TCRdb on the 5' RACE reads, yielding one entry per CDR3 protein. The sample shows 110,000 or so distinct CDR3 sequences, about 7% of them seen only once. Sequencing was performed on CD4+ T cells sorted from PBMCs, taken more than 40 days after the first yellow fever vaccination. The receptors were gathered from a man younger than 35 who received the YFV17D yellow fever vaccine. CDR3s include the opening cysteine and the closing phenylalanine or tryptophan. A D gene is named only where the DNA matches it firmly. Only part of the rows carry a size: once, few, many, or a class if the clone is expanded.

j_gene	d_gene	len	abundance	v_gene	CDR3nt	CDR3aa
TRBJ1-1	NA	14	many	TRBV7-8	TGTGCCAGCAGCGTGGACGCCGGTGGGGCTGAAGCTTTCTTT	CASSVDAGGAEAFF
TRBJ1-3	NA	21	many	TRBV21-1	TGTGCCAGCAGCAAAGCGCAGTCCCCCCCTCTCCGACAGCTCTCTGGAAACACCATATATTTT	CASSKAQSPPLRQLSGNTIYF
TRBJ2-3	TRBD2	14	many	TRBV7-2	TGTGCCAGCAGCCCATTGATCGGGGGGGCTGCGCAGTATTTT	CASSPLIGGAAQYF
TRBJ2-2	NA	17	few	TRBV6-5	TGTGCCAGCAGTCCCTCTTTCGACAGAGCACGGACCGGGGAGCTGTTTTTT	CASSPSFDRARTGELFF
TRBJ2-3	TRBD2	17	many	TRBV12-3/TRBV12-4	TGTGCCAGCAGACGACTAGCGGGGTTACGCCAAGGAGATACGCAGTATTTT	CASRRLAGLRQGDTQYF
TRBJ2-1	TRBD2	14	many	TRBV5-1	TGCGCCAGCAGCTTGAACCAGCTAGCGGGGGAGCAGTTCTTC	CASSLNQLAGEQFF
TRBJ2-1	TRBD2	18	few	TRBV18	TGTGCCAGCTCACCTTCCGCCTACCTGACTAGCGGGCACAATGAGCAGTTCTTC	CASSPSAYLTSGHNEQFF
TRBJ1-6	NA	12	many	TRBV2	TGTGCCAGCAGTGATACGAATTCACCCCTCCACTTT	CASSDTNSPLHF
TRBJ2-5	NA	16	many	TRBV7-3	TGTGCCCGCCGAGTGGGTTATGCCGCGGCGGGAGAGACCCAGTACTTC	CARRVGYAAAGETQYF
TRBJ2-3	TRBD2	16	many	TRBV4-1	TGCGCCAGCAGCCCCGGGGGGGTAGCGGTCACAGATACGCAGTATTTT	CASSPGGVAVTDTQYF
TRBJ2-2	NA	13	medium-sized	TRBV20-1	TGCAGTGCTAGATTGACCGCTAGCGGGGAGCTGTTTTTT	CSARLTASGELFF
TRBJ2-3	TRBD1	13	few	TRBV20-1	TGCAGTGCTCCGGACAGGAACACAGATACGCAGTATTTT	CSAPDRNTDTQYF
TRBJ2-7	NA	17	NA	TRBV5-8	TGTGCCAGCAGCTTTATTCCCGGGAGAAGGGTCACCTACGAGCAGTACTTC	CASSFIPGRRVTYEQYF
TRBJ1-5	NA	14	many	TRBV20-1	TGCAGTGCTAGAGCAGGGGATATCAATCAGCCCCAGCATTTT	CSARAGDINQPQHF
TRBJ2-1	TRBD2	14	many	TRBV20-1	TGCAGTGCTCCTGAGACTAGCGGGTCGAATGAGCAGTTCTTC	CSAPETSGSNEQFF
TRBJ2-3	NA	13	many	TRBV9	TGTGCCAGCAGCGGGGGGATGAGGGATACGCAGTATTTT	CASSGGMRDTQYF
TRBJ1-5	TRBD1	16	few	TRBV4-1	TGCGCCAGCAGCCAGCGACAGGGACTATCGGATCAGCCCCAGCATTTT	CASSQRQGLSDQPQHF
TRBJ2-5	NA	13	many	TRBV27	TGTGCCAGCAGTTTATCCCGCCAAGAGACCCAGTACTTC	CASSLSRQETQYF
TRBJ2-7	NA	13	many	TRBV7-2	TGTGCCAGCAGCCTATCGGACGGCTACGAGCAGTACTTC	CASSLSDGYEQYF
TRBJ2-3	NA	14	many	TRBV7-9	TGTGCCAGCAGCTTGCCGGAGGGGGGGGATACGCAGTATTTT	CASSLPEGGDTQYF
TRBJ1-2	NA	15	many	TRBV5-1	TGCGCCAGCAGCTTGGGGGTTGCGGGAGACTATGGCTACACCTTC	CASSLGVAGDYGYTF
TRBJ1-2	NA	11	NA	TRBV20-1	TGCAGTGCCTCCCCGGGGGAAGGCTACACCTTC	CSASPGEGYTF
TRBJ2-2	TRBD1	17	many	TRBV5-1	TGCGCCAGCAGCATGGGGGCTAGACAGGGATCCACCGGGGAGCTGTTTTTT	CASSMGARQGSTGELFF
TRBJ2-5	NA	14	many	TRBV12-3/TRBV12-4	TGTGCCAGCAGTTTCACAGGGGAGGTGCAGACCCAGTACTTC	CASSFTGEVQTQYF
TRBJ1-4	NA	11	many	TRBV12-3/TRBV12-4	TGTGCCAGCAGTTTCTATGAAAAACTGTTTTTT	CASSFYEKLFF
TRBJ1-1	NA	13	many	TRBV7-9	TGTGCCAGCAGCTTAAGAGGGGACACTGAAGCTTTCTTT	CASSLRGDTEAFF
TRBJ2-1	TRBD2	13	few	TRBV20-1	TGCAGTGCTAGTCGTACCAGCGGGGGGCTTCAGTTCTTC	CSASRTSGGLQFF
TRBJ2-4	NA	14	many	TRBV12-3/TRBV12-4	TGTGCCAGCGGGCCTGGTTTTGCCAAAAACATTCAGTACTTC	CASGPGFAKNIQYF
TRBJ1-2	TRBD1	16	few	TRBV2	TGTGCCAGCAGTTTCGACAGGGGGCTAGGTAACTATGGCTACACCTTC	CASSFDRGLGNYGYTF
TRBJ1-4	TRBD1	16	few	TRBV10-3	TGTGCCATCAGTGAGTCGACCGGACAGGGGTATGAAAAACTGTTTTTT	CAISESTGQGYEKLFF
TRBJ2-5	TRBD2	14	many	TRBV6-5	TGTGCCAGCAGTTACAGCGGGGTAGGGGAGACCCAGTACTTC	CASSYSGVGETQYF
TRBJ2-3	NA	14	many	TRBV5-1	TGCGCCAGCAGCTTTAGTCGGAGCACAGATACGCAGTATTTT	CASSFSRSTDTQYF
TRBJ2-2	NA	15	many	TRBV5-1	TGCGCCAGCAGCCCGAATACGAGGATTACCGGGGAGCTGTTTTTT	CASSPNTRITGELFF
TRBJ2-2	TRBD2	16	many	TRBV27	TGTGCCAGCAAGGGGGTGGGAGCGGGGGAAACCGGGGAGCTGTTTTTT	CASKGVGAGETGELFF
TRBJ1-6	NA	14	many	TRBV20-1	TGCAGTGCTAGAGAGTGGTTTAGTAATTCACCCCTCCACTTT	CSAREWFSNSPLHF
TRBJ1-1	NA	14	many	TRBV10-3	TGTGCCATCAGTGGCTCGCGAGAAGGCACTGAAGCTTTCTTT	CAISGSREGTEAFF
TRBJ2-6	TRBD1	16	few	TRBV18	TGTGCCAGCTCACCACAGGGGGCGCGGGGGGCCAACGTCCTGACTTTC	CASSPQGARGANVLTF
TRBJ1-2	TRBD1	15	many	TRBV7-2	TGTGCCAGCAGCCCCGGGGACAGCACAGTTCGAGGCTACACCTTC	CASSPGDSTVRGYTF
TRBJ2-5	TRBD2	12	many	TRBV20-1	TGCAGTGGGAGCGGGGAACAAGAGACCCAGTACTTC	CSGSGEQETQYF
TRBJ2-5	NA	15	many	TRBV4-3	TGCGCCAGCAGCCAAGGGACGGTGTCGGGGGAGACCCAGTACTTC	CASSQGTVSGETQYF
TRBJ2-3	TRBD1	15	NA	TRBV20-1	TGCAGTTCCTGGACCCGGGACAGGGGCACAGATACGCAGTATTTT	CSSWTRDRGTDTQYF
TRBJ1-1	NA	15	many	TRBV12-3/TRBV12-4	TGTGCCAGCAGCTTCCACTGGGACCTCCGGACTGAAGCTTTCTTT	CASSFHWDLRTEAFF
TRBJ1-1	NA	14	many	TRBV5-1	TGCGCCAGCGGTGACGGCCGAGGAAGCACTGAAGCTTTCTTT	CASGDGRGSTEAFF
TRBJ2-1	NA	15	many	TRBV21-1	TGTGCCAGCAGCAAGGCCATGAGCTCCTACAATGAGCAGTTCTTC	CASSKAMSSYNEQFF
TRBJ2-1	NA	14	many	TRBV7-9	TGTGCCAGCAGCTTACGACCCAGGGCTAATGAGCAGTTCTTC	CASSLRPRANEQFF
TRBJ1-1	NA	14	few	TRBV5-4	TGTGCCAGCAGTGAGGGACAATGGAACACTGAAGCTTTCTTT	CASSEGQWNTEAFF
TRBJ1-2	TRBD1	15	few	TRBV5-1	TGCGCCAGCAGCTTGTCCCCAGGGGGCCAGGGTGGCTACACCTTC	CASSLSPGGQGGYTF
TRBJ1-2	NA	13	many	TRBV6-1	TGTGCCAGCAGAGAATCGGGGGGGCATGGCTACACCTTC	CASRESGGHGYTF
TRBJ2-7	NA	14	many	TRBV5-6	TGTGCCAGCAGCTTCACAGGAAGGGACGGCGAGCAGTACTTC	CASSFTGRDGEQYF
TRBJ1-1	TRBD1	13	many	TRBV5-1	TGCGCCAGCAGCTTAGAGGGGGCCCCTGAAGCTTTCTTT	CASSLEGAPEAFF
TRBJ1-6	NA	14	many	TRBV28	TGTGCCAGCAGTTTGCCCGGGTTTGGGTCACCCCTCCACTTT	CASSLPGFGSPLHF
TRBJ1-4	TRBD1	15	few	TRBV12-3/TRBV12-4	TGTGCCAGCAGTCCCAGACAGGGTCGTAGTGAAAAACTGTTTTTT	CASSPRQGRSEKLFF
TRBJ1-2	TRBD1	13	many	TRBV20-1	TGCAGTGCCGGGACAGGGGGCGACTATGGCTACACCTTC	CSAGTGGDYGYTF
TRBJ2-2	NA	16	few	TRBV5-4	TGTGCCAGCAGCAAAACAGGGAACGGGGGCACCGGGGAGCTGTTTTTT	CASSKTGNGGTGELFF
TRBJ2-1	NA	16	NA	TRBV11-2	TGTGCCAGCAGCTTAGTATCCGGGGGCATAGTCAATGAGCAGTTCTTC	CASSLVSGGIVNEQFF
TRBJ2-1	TRBD2	19	many	TRBV4-2	TGTGCCAGCAGCCAAGATGGGGTAGCGGGGGTCAGCTCCTACAATGAGCAGTTCTTC	CASSQDGVAGVSSYNEQFF
TRBJ1-2	NA	13	many	TRBV5-1	TGCGCCAGCAGCTTGGGCAGGGGTGATGGCTACACCTTC	CASSLGRGDGYTF